This entry lists 24 T cell receptor beta chains sequenced from one sample in a study of T cells expressing NK-cell markers. TCRdb re-analyzed the 5' RACE reads; it lists each CDR3 protein once, without DNA. This sample's table reports some 150,000 distinct CDR3 sequences. Sequenced: blood T cells: a sorted CD56 or NKG2C T cell subset, CD4+ or CD8+ T cells, or bulk PBMC T cells (not recorded which). These receptors were obtained from a man younger than 35 in good health.

The chain couples TRBV5-1 to TRBJ1-1; TCRdb calls TRBD1, which cannot be checked without DNA. This CDR3 is 13 amino acids long. Germline V gene data show CDR1 as SGHRS and CDR2 as YFSETQ. This CDR3 reads CASRDRADTEAFF.

The chain links TRBV27 to TRBJ2-3; TCRdb indicates TRBD1, and absent DNA this call remains unverified. The CDR3 length is 15 residues. CDR1 and CDR2 from the germline V gene are MNHEY and SMNVEV (reference sequence). The CDR3 here is CASSPTDSYTDTQYF.

The chain employs TRBV11-3 and TRBJ2-2. Per germline, CDR1 SGHNT and CDR2 YENEEA. The CDR3 extends over 13 amino acids. The CDR3: CASSLPMSGELFF.

This CDR3 is CASSPYSVRGAETQYF. This rearrangement joins TRBV7-6 to TRBJ2-5; the TCRdb call, TRBD1, lacks DNA for checking. This CDR3 is 16 amino acids long. The V gene's germline CDR1 is SGHVS and CDR2 FNYEAQ. Using reference TRBV7-6 and TRBJ2-5 for the parts outside the CDR3, the full variable domain is GAGVSQSPRYKVTKRGQDVALRCDPISGHVSLYWYRQALGQGPEFLTYFNYEAQQDKSGLPNDRFSAERPEGSISTLTIQRTEQRDSAMYRCASSPYSVRGAETQYFGPGTRLLVL.

This chain uses TRBV5-1 with TRBJ2-1. The CDR3 has 15 amino acids. Germline CDR1 SGHRS, CDR2 YFSETQ. The CDR3 spells CASSWDYQRYNEQFF. The full variable domain, completed using reference TRBV5-1 and TRBJ2-1, is KAGVTQTPRYLIKTRGQQVTLSCSPISGHRSVSWYQQTPGQGLQFLFEYFSETQRNKGNFPGRFSGRQFSNSRSEMNVSTLELGDSALYLCASSWDYQRYNEQFFGPGTRLTVL.

This rearrangement joins TRBV7-2 to TRBJ2-7; there is no DNA to check the TCRdb D call of TRBD2. The length of the CDR3 is 16 residues. Germline V CDR1 and CDR2: SGHTA, FQGNSA. The CDR3 sequence: CASSLMGSGRAGEQYF.

The rearrangement joins TRBV15 to TRBJ1-5. The CDR3 sequence is 15 residues long. Per germline, CDR1 LNHNV and CDR2 YYDKDF (reference sequence). This CDR3 reads CATSRDRAGNQPQHF.

This chain links TRBV7-3 with TRBJ2-3. In germline, CDR1 is SGHTA, CDR2 FQGTGA. This CDR3 has 13 amino acids. The CDR3 sequence is CAGSLTSLDTQYF.

The chain uses TRBV15 and TRBJ2-7. There are 14 residues in the CDR3. The germline V gene has CDR1 LNHNV and CDR2 YYDKDF (reference sequence). CDR3 residues: CATSMSGNTYEQYF.

V gene TRBV23-1 combines with J gene TRBJ2-1; checking the TCRdb D call of TRBD1 is not possible without DNA. TRBV23-1 is an ORF for which the function is uncertain. This CDR3 region has 15 residues. CDR3 in amino acids: CASSQRDRRTDEQFF.

The chain recombines TRBV3-1 with TRBJ2-3; TCRdb calls TRBD2, which cannot be checked without DNA. This CDR3 contains 15 residues. Germline loops: CDR1 LGHDT, CDR2 YNNKEL (reference sequence). The CDR3 loop reads CASSQDSGTTDTQYF.

The gene calls are TRBV28 and TRBJ2-7; absent DNA, TCRdb's TRBD1 call cannot be checked. The CDR3 extends over 15 amino acids. Germline CDR1 reads MDHEN; CDR2 reads SYDVKM. The CDR3: CASSPPGQGRDEQYF.

The chain employs TRBV14 and TRBJ2-1. In germline, CDR1 is SGHDN, CDR2 FVKESK. The CDR3 is 16 residues long. CDR3 sequence: CASSQKDHSSYNEQFF.

CDR3 residues: CASSGPQFTNEKLFF. The chain uses TRBV12-3 or TRBV12-4 and TRBJ1-4. This CDR3 is 15 amino acids long.

The chain links TRBV7-6 to TRBJ2-3; TCRdb's D call of TRBD1 is untestable without DNA. The CDR3 consists of 15 residues. Per germline, CDR1 SGHVS and CDR2 FNYEAQ. The CDR3: CASSLVGGASDTQYF.

The V call is TRBV5-4, the J call TRBJ2-7; no DNA is available, so the TRBD1 call from TCRdb remains unchecked. Germline V gene lookup returns CDR1 SGHNT and CDR2 YYREEE (reference sequence). This CDR3 spans 16 amino acids. CDR3 sequence reads: CASSLAPGQGALEQYF.

The rearrangement uses TRBV12-3 or TRBV12-4 and TRBJ2-5; TCRdb lists TRBD1, though no DNA is available to test this call. CDR3 length: 15 residues. CDR3 loop: CASSLTGNKKETQYF.

The CDR3 here is CASSQDVGDRGFEAFF. The rearrangement joins TRBV4-2 to TRBJ1-1; the TCRdb D gene call, TRBD1, has no DNA to confirm it. Germline V CDR1 and CDR2: LGHNA, YNFKEQ. This CDR3 spans 16 amino acids.

The chain recombines TRBV6-1 with TRBJ2-1; absent DNA, TCRdb's TRBD1 call cannot be checked. Per germline, CDR1 MNHNS and CDR2 SASEGT. The CDR3 is made up of 14 amino acids. This CDR3 reads CASSPLSSYNEQFF.

The CDR3: CASSPGSGRAGGGELFF. V is TRBV4-3 and J is TRBJ2-2; TCRdb names TRBD2, which stays unverified in the absence of DNA. Germline CDR1 LGHNA, CDR2 YSLEER. The CDR3 sequence is 17 residues long.

The chain combines TRBV30 with TRBJ2-7; no DNA is available, so the TRBD2 call from TCRdb remains unchecked. The CDR3 extends over 15 amino acids. Germline loops: CDR1 GTSNPN, CDR2 SVGIG (reference sequence). CDR3 residues: CAWSGPGLESSEQYF.

This chain links TRBV19 with TRBJ1-2; TCRdb gives TRBD1 as the D gene, but with no DNA this cannot be confirmed. This CDR3 has 16 amino acids. CDR1 is LNHDA and CDR2 is SQIVND in the germline V gene (reference sequence). CDR3 sequence reads: CASSIGFGDRSYGYTF.

The rearrangement joins TRBV7-2 to TRBJ2-1; TCRdb proposes TRBD2, but this gene call is untestable without DNA. CDR3 size: 17 residues. Looked up from germline, CDR1 is SGHTA and CDR2 is FQGNSA. CDR3 loop: CASSPWASGSSYNEQFF.

The chain couples TRBV19 to TRBJ2-1; the TCRdb call, TRBD1, lacks DNA for checking. The CDR3 length is 14 residues. Germline V gene lookup returns CDR1 LNHDA and CDR2 SQIVND (reference sequence). This CDR3 is CASSISGGHNEQFF.